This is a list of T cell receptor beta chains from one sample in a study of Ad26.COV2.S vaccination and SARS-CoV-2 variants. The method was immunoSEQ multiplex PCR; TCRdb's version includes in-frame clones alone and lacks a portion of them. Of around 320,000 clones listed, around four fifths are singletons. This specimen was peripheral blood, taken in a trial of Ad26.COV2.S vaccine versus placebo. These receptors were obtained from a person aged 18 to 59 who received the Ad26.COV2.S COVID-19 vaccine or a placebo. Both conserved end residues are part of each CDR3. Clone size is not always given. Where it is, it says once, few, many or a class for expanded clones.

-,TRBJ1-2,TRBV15,CATSRDGLYGYTF
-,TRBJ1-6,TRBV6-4,CASSPDRADSPLYF
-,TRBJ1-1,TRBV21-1,CAILPYSGGDTEAFF
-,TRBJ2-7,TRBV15,CATSPGRVGYEQYF
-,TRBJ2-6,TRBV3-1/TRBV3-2,CASSHTGSGANVLTF
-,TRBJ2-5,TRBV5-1,CASSGGGEETQYF
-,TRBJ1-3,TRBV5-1,CASSLRGGSGNTIYF
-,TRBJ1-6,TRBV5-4,CASSSETDISYNSPLHF
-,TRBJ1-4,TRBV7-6,CASSLVGGRNEKLFF
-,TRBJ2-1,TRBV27,CASSPTSASSYNEQFF
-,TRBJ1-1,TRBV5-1,CASSARQAASNTEAFF
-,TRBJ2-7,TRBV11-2,CASSLDSLAGSADEQYF
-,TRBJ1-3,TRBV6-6,CASSSPRGAAGNTIYF
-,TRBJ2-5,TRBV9,CASSAYPSGGGAQTQYF
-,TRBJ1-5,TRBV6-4,CASLTGVGQPQHF
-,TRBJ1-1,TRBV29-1,CSVGGAGYTEAFF
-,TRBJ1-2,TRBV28,CASSFKWRVSSNYGYTF
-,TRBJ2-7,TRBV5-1,CASSSGRTLEQYF
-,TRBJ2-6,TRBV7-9,CASSLASGANVLTF
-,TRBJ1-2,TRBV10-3,CAIGTGTYGYTF
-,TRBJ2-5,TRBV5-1,CASSRRQASQETQYF
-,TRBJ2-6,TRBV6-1,CASSETGAGANVLTF
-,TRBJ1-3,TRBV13,CASSLGQGAGNTIYF
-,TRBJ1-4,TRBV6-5,CASSYWAGNEKLFF
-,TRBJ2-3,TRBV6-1,CASSEGGAPLIDTQYF
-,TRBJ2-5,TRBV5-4,CASSPLGLQETQYF
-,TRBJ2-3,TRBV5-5,CASSPSADHTQYF
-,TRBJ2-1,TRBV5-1,CASSPGLAGSSYNEQFF
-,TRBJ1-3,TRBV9,CASSVVPTSGNTIYF
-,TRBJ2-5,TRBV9,CASSSSTGASQGTQYF
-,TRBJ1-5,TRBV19,CASSFLTGNQPQHF
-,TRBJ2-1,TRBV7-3,CASRERPGQNRDEQFF
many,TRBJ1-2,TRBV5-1,CASSFLGDSGYTF
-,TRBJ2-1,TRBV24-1,CATSDYTGKGDNEQFF
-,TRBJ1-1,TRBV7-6,CASSLFSVTGGTEAFF
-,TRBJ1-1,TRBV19,CASSIYDDEAFF
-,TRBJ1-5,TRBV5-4,CASSLGAGGNQPQHF
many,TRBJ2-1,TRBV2,CASSEVGGEQFF
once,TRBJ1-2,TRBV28,CASSWDTYGYTF
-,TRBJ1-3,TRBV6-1,CASSDTRGPTGNTIYF
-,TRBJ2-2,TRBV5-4,CASSPDWINTGELFF
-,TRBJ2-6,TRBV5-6,CASSPGGGDFRSGANVLTF
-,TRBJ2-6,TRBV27,CASSKRDRGGPGANVLTF
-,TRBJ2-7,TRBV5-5,CASSSFPGTATYEQYF
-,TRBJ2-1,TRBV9,CASSARTVGDGEQFF
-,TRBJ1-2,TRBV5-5,CASSLGLGKLFYWDGYTF
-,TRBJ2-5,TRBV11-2,CASSFSGGPQETQYF
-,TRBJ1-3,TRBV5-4,CASSFGGNTIYF
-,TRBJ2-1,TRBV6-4,CASSPTRGGNEQFF
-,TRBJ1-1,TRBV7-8,CASSGQSYTEAFF
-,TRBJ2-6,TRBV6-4,CASSPQPLGANVLTF
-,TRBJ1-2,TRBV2,CASSETGRDGYTF